This T cell receptor beta chain is from a study of blood T cell repertoires in COVID-19. The CDR3 is 16 residues long. Germline CDR1 is SNHLY and CDR2 is FYNNEI. V dropped 5 bases and J dropped 7 bases, with 23 bases sitting between them. In this sample, this clone turned up a few times. TCRdb's table, derived via immunoSEQ multiplex PCR, lists solely in-frame clones and lacks some. The sample holds approximately 140,000 clones, around 91% seen once. The J gene is TRBJ1-2, the V gene TRBV2; a possible D gene is TRBD1 (5 bases). The specimen sequenced was peripheral blood. The clonotype comes from a man between 18 and 35 years old with COVID-19, enrolled during active disease. The DNA for the CDR3 is TGTGCCAGCAGTCTTCCCGCTGGTCGGGGGGAGGCTGGCTACACCTTC. This sequence encodes CASSLPAGRGEAGYTF.